This T cell receptor beta chain was sequenced during a study of T cells in Graves' hyperthyroidism and ophthalmopathy. Study-wide findings and caveats: Most clonotypes expanded in the thyroid (above 0.001) were also present in blood.

This clonotype was counted many times. Its target is not known. Amplification of TCR beta CDR3 regions used RNA as the template. In the first-round RT-PCR of the TCR CDR3, the HTBI primer set was used. MiXCR was run by TCRdb on the multiplex PCR reads, yielding one entry per CDR3 protein. Among about 360,000 distinct CDR3 sequences listed, under 20% were seen once. This CDR3 contains 12 residues. Germline loops: CDR1 MDHEN, CDR2 SYDVKM. Trimming shortened V by 4 bases and J by 5 bases, and 8 bases separated the two germline ends. Sequencing was done on a sample of blood. The rearrangement uses TRBV28 and TRBJ2-5; D remains unclear. The source is a young woman with Graves' hyperthyroidism. The chain's CDR3 is CASSSGWETQYF. Written as DNA, the CDR3 is TGTGCCAGCAGTTCCGGGTGGGAGACCCAGTACTTC.